A selection of T cell receptor beta chains follows, all from one sample in a study of shared clonotypes between healthy human individuals. Generated by immunoSEQ multiplex PCR, the TCRdb table keeps only in-frame clones and is missing some. The sample lists about 2.1 million clones, around 93% occurring once. The sample was naive CD8+ T cells from PBMCs. The receptors stem from a man younger than 30 in good health. Some clones in this sample may be carry-over from other donors' samples. Each CDR3 is given with its conserved first and last residue. A D gene is named only where the DNA matches it firmly. Clone sizes are given selectively: once, few, many, or a class where the clone is expanded.

NA,TRBV5-6,TRBJ2-2,NA,TGTGCCAGCAGCTTGTTCACCAGCATAGGCACCGGGGAGCTGTTTTTT,CASSLFTSIGTGELFF
NA,TRBV7-2,TRBJ2-7,NA,TGTGCCAGCAGCCTAAGGGGACTGTTTGTATCCGAGCAGTACTTC,CASSLRGLFVSEQYF
NA,TRBV4-3,TRBJ1-2,TRBD1,TGCGCCAGCAGCCAAGCCAGGGGGCTTGGTTATGGCTACACCTTC,CASSQARGLGYGYTF
NA,TRBV29-1,TRBJ2-1,NA,TGCAGCGTTGATGGGACGGCCTACAATGAGCAGTTCTTC,CSVDGTAYNEQFF
NA,TRBV5-4,TRBJ2-7,TRBD2,TGTGCCAGCAGCTTCGAGGCTAGCGGGAGGGGGCAGTACTTC,CASSFEASGRGQYF
once,TRBV28,TRBJ2-2,NA,TGTGCCAGCAGGCCGACAGGGAACACCGGGGAGCTGTTTTTT,CASRPTGNTGELFF
NA,TRBV28,TRBJ2-1,NA,TGTGCCAGCAGTTTGGATAGGGGCGTGGGCTCCTACAATGAGCAGTTCTTC,CASSLDRGVGSYNEQFF
NA,TRBV4-3,TRBJ2-1,TRBD2,TGCGCCAGCAGTCCGACTAGCGGGAGGGCGGATGAGCAGTTCTTC,CASSPTSGRADEQFF
NA,TRBV7-9,TRBJ2-5,NA,TGTGCCAGCAGCTCCCGAGTAGGGACCGCGGAAGAGACCCAGTACTTC,CASSSRVGTAEETQYF
NA,TRBV5-1,TRBJ2-2,TRBD1,TGCGCCAGCAGTTTGGACAGGGGGCTCTGGGAGCTGTTTTTT,CASSLDRGLWELFF
NA,TRBV29-1,TRBJ2-1,NA,TGCAGCGTTTTTTTCGGTGGCCCAAGCAATGAGCAGTTCTTC,CSVFFGGPSNEQFF
NA,TRBV6-1,TRBJ1-5,NA,TGTGCCAGCAGTGAACCCGGACTAGCGGATCAGCCCCAGCATTTT,CASSEPGLADQPQHF
NA,TRBV4-3,TRBJ2-2,NA,TGCGCCAGCAGCCAAGACGGGCAGGTCAAAGGCACCGGGGAGCTGTTTTTT,CASSQDGQVKGTGELFF
NA,TRBV4-1,TRBJ2-5,NA,TGCGCCAGCAGCCAAGCCAAGTGGGAGACCCAGTACTTC,CASSQAKWETQYF
NA,TRBV9,TRBJ2-1,TRBD2,TGTGCCAGCAGAGCCACTAGCGGGAGTTTGGAGGAGCAGTTCTTC,CASRATSGSLEEQFF
NA,TRBV27,TRBJ2-1,TRBD1,TGTGCCAGCAGTTGGACAGGCAGAAATGAGCAGTTCTTC,CASSWTGRNEQFF
NA,TRBV9,TRBJ2-3,NA,TGTGCCAGCAGCGTAGGTCGCGGGGGCCTCACAGATACGCAGTATTTT,CASSVGRGGLTDTQYF
NA,TRBV5-6,TRBJ2-1,TRBD1,TGTGCCAGCGGGACAGTCTACAATGAGCAGTTCTTC,CASGTVYNEQFF
NA,TRBV29-1,TRBJ1-2,NA,TGCAGCGTTGAAAGGGCAGGGACTAACTATGGCTACACCTTC,CSVERAGTNYGYTF
NA,TRBV7-8,TRBJ2-7,TRBD2,TGTGCCAGCAGCTTAGAAGCGGGAGAAGGGCCCTACGAGCAGTACTTC,CASSLEAGEGPYEQYF
NA,TRBV19,TRBJ1-2,NA,TGTGCCAGTAGTATTGGCGCAGCATCAAATAACTATGGCTACACCTTC,CASSIGAASNNYGYTF
NA,TRBV5-8,TRBJ1-2,NA,TGTGCCAGCAGCTTGGCCAATAAGTTCTTGGCCTCCTATGGCTACACCTTC,CASSLANKFLASYGYTF
NA,TRBV13,TRBJ2-3,NA,TGTGCCAGCAGCTTAGGCGCTATGGCTGATACGCAGTATTTT,CASSLGAMADTQYF
NA,TRBV28,TRBJ2-7,NA,TGTGCCAGCAGTCTCTATAGGGACGAGCAGTACTTC,CASSLYRDEQYF